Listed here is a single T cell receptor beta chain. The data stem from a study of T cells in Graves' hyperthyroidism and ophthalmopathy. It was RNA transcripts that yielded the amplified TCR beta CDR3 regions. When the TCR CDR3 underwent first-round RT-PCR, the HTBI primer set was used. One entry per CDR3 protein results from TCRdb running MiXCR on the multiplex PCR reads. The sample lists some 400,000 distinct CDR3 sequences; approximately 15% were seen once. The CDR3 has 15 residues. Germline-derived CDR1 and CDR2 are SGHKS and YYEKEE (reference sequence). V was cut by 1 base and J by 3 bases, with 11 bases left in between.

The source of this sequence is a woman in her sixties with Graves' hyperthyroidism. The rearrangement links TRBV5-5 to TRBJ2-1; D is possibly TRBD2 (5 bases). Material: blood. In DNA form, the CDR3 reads TGTGCCAGCAGCTTGTGGGGAGCGAACTACAATGAGCAGTTCTTC. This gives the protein CASSLWGANYNEQFF.